This T cell receptor (beta chain) was found in a study of OX40 agonist ivuxolimab in advanced cancers. Using immunoSEQ multiplex PCR, the repertoire was profiled, and TCRdb retains in-frame clones only, with some absent. The sample consists of around 70,000 clones, around 80% of them appearing once. V gave up 6 bases and J gave up 1 base, with 1 base separating them. In germline, CDR1 is MNHEY, CDR2 SMNVEV (reference sequence). This CDR3 region has 11 residues. The sequence came from an adult with an advanced solid tumor such as melanoma, head and neck, liver or kidney cancer. The sequencing here drew on CD4+ or CD8+ T cells sorted from blood, taken in a trial of the OX40 agonist ivuxolimab. The chain is built from TRBV27 and TRBJ2-4; D remains ambiguous. The CDR3 sequence is CASRAKNIQYF. The CDR3 coding sequence is TGTGCCAGCAGGGCCAAAAACATTCAGTACTTC.